The following is a T cell receptor (beta chain) sequence with its context. Its antigen is still unknown. This sample was taken from a study of CD8 T cells in ankylosing spondylitis. Study-level points and caveats: Significant enrichment of disease-linked clones was reportedly seen in matched ankylosing spondylitis synovial fluid. Several of the motif variants were reported before in synovial fluid and blood from reactive arthritis. Clones that were linked to disease were CD8+ and were relatively rare in peripheral blood.

TCRdb called the 5' RACE reads again in MiXCR, with one record for every CDR3 protein. Here the sample spans some 350,000 distinct CDR3 sequences, about 15% being singletons. The clonotype comes from a male donor with ankylosing spondylitis or in good health (not recorded which). Sample: blood, either unsorted or a sorted T cell fraction (not recorded which).

The chain's CDR3 is CATRDRVVTEAFF. The CDR3 DNA follows: TGTGCCACCAGGGACAGGGTAGTGACTGAAGCTTTCTTT. The J gene is TRBJ1-1, the V gene TRBV19, with TRBD1 matching over 9 bases. The CDR3 consists of 13 residues. Germline V lookup: CDR1 LNHDA, CDR2 SQIVND (reference sequence). V was pared by 10 bases and J by 5 bases, with 8 bases of the junction left unmatched.